The source of this T cell receptor beta chain is a study of Ad26.COV2.S vaccination and SARS-CoV-2 variants. General observations from the study: Once vaccination had occurred, spike-specific CD8+ and CD4+ T cell responses reportedly showed substantial breadth. Placebo and vaccine recipients had non-spike TCR breadth that was similar. Responses of T cells in total may have been underestimated by the TCR breadth and depth analyses.

The length of the CDR3 is 14 residues. The trim removed 5 bases at V and 4 bases at J, leaving 8 bases unmatched. Germline loops: CDR1 SGHVS, CDR2 FQNEAQ. TCRdb's table, derived via immunoSEQ multiplex PCR, lists solely in-frame clones and lacks some. The sample records 350,000 to 450,000 clones, 92% being singletons. This clone was found once. What it recognizes is unknown. The sample was peripheral blood, taken after recovery from COVID-19. The chain recombines TRBV7-8 with TRBJ2-7; TRBD2 agrees at 7 bases. The TCR originated in a human donor who had recovered from COVID-19. CDR3 region: CASSTGEGFYEQYF. The CDR3 bases are TGTGCCAGCAGCACCGGGGAGGGCTTTTACGAGCAGTACTTC.